A single sample gave rise to the 15 T cell receptor beta chains below, sequenced in a study of neoadjuvant nivolumab and ipilimumab in lung cancer. Assay: immunoSEQ multiplex PCR; the TCRdb copy retains only in-frame clones and omits some. The data show 26,000 or so clones, approximately 84% seen once. The sample was peripheral blood, taken before neoadjuvant nivolumab, alone or with ipilimumab. The receptors come from an adult with non-small cell lung cancer.

The chain uses TRBV7-7 and TRBJ2-3; 11 nucleotides line up with TRBD2. CDR1 and CDR2 from the germline V gene are SSHAT and FNYEAQ (reference sequence). V was clipped by 5 bases and J by 4 bases; unmatched bases: 8. The CDR3 is 16 amino acids. The CDR3 here is CASSKGIAGGPDTQYF. The CDR3 bases are TGTGCCAGCAGCAAGGGGATAGCGGGGGGGCCAGATACGCAGTATTTT. The full variable domain, in which reference TRBV7-7 and TRBJ2-3 provide the parts outside the CDR3, is GAGVSQSPRYKVTKRGQDVTLRCDPISSHATLYWYQQALGQGPEFLTYFNYEAQPDKSGLPSDRFSAERPEGSISTLTIQRTEQRDSAMYRCASSKGIAGGPDTQYFGPGTRLTVL.

This clone is medium-sized. The rearrangement links TRBV27 to TRBJ2-7; D may match TRBD1 or TRBD2 (5 bases each). Between the trimmed V and J ends, which lost 4 bases and 4 bases, there was a span of 11 bases. The germline CDR1 and CDR2 sequences are MNHEY and SMNVEV (reference sequence). This CDR3 spans 13 amino acids. The DNA of the CDR3 is TGTGCCAGCAGTTACGGGACGGGTTACGAGCAGTACTTC. Amino acid sequence: CASSYGTGYEQYF.

The chain uses TRBV19 and TRBJ1-5, with a possible D match to TRBD1 (6 bases). The V gene's germline CDR1 is LNHDA and CDR2 SQIVND (reference sequence). The V gene lost 8 bases and the J gene lost 0 bases, with 8 bases spanning the gap. The CDR3 is 13 residues long. The chain's CDR3 is CASWTDSNQPQHF. The CDR3 coding sequence is TGTGCCAGTTGGACAGATAGCAATCAGCCCCAGCATTTT.

The genes are TRBV7-3 and TRBJ2-5; D is ambiguous. The CDR3 extends over 13 amino acids. The germline V gene encodes CDR1 SGHTA and CDR2 FQGTGA. The V end lost 5 bases, the J end lost 4 bases, and 11 bases lay between the germline ends. The CDR3 sequence is CASSQAAVETQYF. CDR3 sequence (DNA): TGTGCCAGCAGCCAGGCGGCAGTAGAGACCCAGTACTTC.

The rearrangement joins TRBV29-1 to TRBJ1-1, with a possible D match to TRBD1 (5 bases). CDR1 is SQVTM and CDR2 is ANQGSEA in the germline V gene. V lost 4 bases, J lost 2 bases, and 8 bases lay in between. This CDR3 spans 12 amino acids. The CDR3 DNA reads TGCAGCGTTGTGGGGGACAACACTGAAGCTTTCTTT. Translation: CSVVGDNTEAFF.

The chain combines TRBV5-4 with TRBJ2-5; TRBD2 is a possible D gene (7 bases). Germline-derived CDR1 and CDR2 are SGHNT and YYREEE (reference sequence). There are 15 residues in the CDR3. V was cut by 5 bases and J by 4 bases, with 18 bases left in between. CDR3 in amino acids: CASRGGGLDSETQYF. CDR3 bases: TGTGCCAGCAGAGGGGGGGGCCTCGATTCAGAGACCCAGTACTTC. The full variable domain, completed using reference TRBV5-4 and TRBJ2-5, is ETGVTQSPTHLIKTRGQQVTLRCSSQSGHNTVSWYQQALGQGPQFIFQYYREEENGRGNFPPRFSGLQFPNYSSELNVNALELDDSALYLCASRGGGLDSETQYFGPGTRLLVL.

This chain uses TRBV5-1 with TRBJ2-3; D remains ambiguous. Trimming pared 4 bases from V and 1 base from J, leaving 13 bases between. The CDR3 spans 15 residues. Germline V gene lookup returns CDR1 SGHRS and CDR2 YFSETQ. CDR3 sequence reads: CASSPPLEGTDTQYF. The CDR3 DNA follows: TGCGCCAGCAGCCCTCCTCTGGAAGGCACAGATACGCAGTATTTT.

The gene calls are TRBV28 and TRBJ1-2; no firm D call. The germline V gene has CDR1 MDHEN and CDR2 SYDVKM. The V end lost 5 bases, the J end lost 4 bases, and 14 bases lay between the germline ends. The CDR3 consists of 14 residues. CDR3 sequence: CASSPTSRSYGYTF. For the CDR3, the DNA is TGTGCCAGCAGTCCAACGTCCAGGAGCTATGGCTACACCTTC.

Only one count was recorded for this clone. The genes are TRBV4-2 and TRBJ1-2; no clear D gene. Germline CDR1 and CDR2: LGHNA and YNFKEQ. V lost 0 bases and J 7 bases, leaving 12 bases between the germline ends. This CDR3 has 14 amino acids. Here the CDR3 reads CASSQDGQTGGYTF. The CDR3 DNA reads TGTGCCAGCAGCCAAGATGGCCAAACCGGTGGCTACACCTTC.

This clone was detected once. Here the CDR3 DNA reads TGTGCCACCACCCAGGACAGGGGGCCGTACGAGCAGTACTTC. Translation: CATTQDRGPYEQYF. V and J are TRBV15 and TRBJ2-7, with TRBD1 matching 11 bases. The CDR3 is made up of 14 amino acids. CDR1 LNHNV and CDR2 YYDKDF come from the germline V gene (reference sequence). With 7 bases clipped from V and 4 bases from J, the junction kept 6 bases outside the gene matches.

This clone occurred once. The chain uses TRBV11-1 and TRBJ2-5, with D perhaps matching TRBD2 (5 bases). CDR3 length equals 13 residues. CDR1 and CDR2 (germline): SGHAT, FQDESV (reference sequence). V lost 5 bases and J 3 bases, leaving 10 bases between the germline ends. The CDR3 sequence is CASSPGLKETQYF. The CDR3 bases are TGTGCCAGCAGCCCGGGGTTAAAAGAGACCCAGTACTTC.

The gene calls are TRBV19 and TRBJ1-6; perhaps TRBD1 as D (6 bases). CDR1 and CDR2 (germline): LNHDA, SQIVND (reference sequence). The germline V and J ends were trimmed by 5 bases and 6 bases, with 17 bases remaining between them. The length of the CDR3 is 16 residues. CDR3 nucleotides: TGTGCCAGTAGTCGGGGGAGGGCAGGGGCTAATTCACCCCTCCACTTT. Translated, it gives CASSRGRAGANSPLHF.

This chain links TRBV6-1 with TRBJ1-1, with no clear D. V was clipped by 3 bases and J by 4 bases, with 12 bases between them. This CDR3 is built from 14 residues. Germline V gene lookup returns CDR1 MNHNS and CDR2 SASEGT. The CDR3, as DNA: TGTGCCAGCAGTGATTGGGGTCGTGTCACTGAAGCTTTCTTT. It yields the protein CASSDWGRVTEAFF.

The chain employs TRBV2 and TRBJ1-1; D uncertain. Germline V CDR1 and CDR2: SNHLY, FYNNEI. Trimming removed 7 bases at V and 3 bases at J, with 15 bases between. CDR3 size: 14 residues. CDR3 nucleotide sequence: TGTGCCAGCAAGAGTCGGCAGGTCTACACTGAAGCTTTCTTT. Its translation is CASKSRQVYTEAFF.

The rearrangement links TRBV5-6 to TRBJ2-4; 9 bases map to TRBD1. The germline V gene has CDR1 SGHDT and CDR2 YYEEEE. This CDR3 region has 16 residues. V dropped 4 bases and J dropped 0; count of bases not matched to a gene: 5. This CDR3 reads CASSGPGQGAKNIQYF. As DNA, the CDR3 is TGTGCCAGCAGCGGACCGGGACAGGGAGCCAAAAACATTCAGTACTTC.